This T cell receptor beta chain was identified in a study of T cell repertoires in cytomegalovirus infection. In the study overall: CMV infection plus the matching HLA type was flagged by public TCR beta signatures.

Regarding the study as a whole: HLA-C-restricted CMV clonotypes gave the most frequent clonotype in two of eight donors.

TCRdb reprocessed the reads with MiXCR, giving one entry per CDR3 protein. The profile shows around 290,000 distinct CDR3 sequences, roughly 26% of them singletons. In the case of this clonotype: The antigen remains unidentified.

The CDR3 is 14 residues long. Trimming removed 1 base from V and 4 bases from J, with 8 bases in between. Germline CDR1 reads GTSNPN; CDR2 reads SVGIG (reference sequence). The sequence was collected from a human donor in good health (CMV status not recorded). Some clones in this sample may be carry-over from other donors' samples. V usage is TRBV30 and J usage is TRBJ1-6; D call uncertain. Material: PBMCs. The CDR3 coding sequence is TGTGCCTGGAGTGGCAGTATTTATAATTCACCCCTCCACTTT. Translation: CAWSGSIYNSPLHF.